The source of this TCR beta chain is a study of blood T cell repertoires in COVID-19. Assay used: immunoSEQ multiplex PCR; TCRdb lists only in-frame clones, some missing. The data show about 52,000 clones, with over 75% seen just once and roughly 7.1% held by the top ten. The ends lost 6 bases at V and 11 bases at J; junction bases unmatched: 4. This CDR3 region has 12 residues. CDR1 and CDR2 (germline): KGHSH, LQKENI. The source is a man aged 65 to 85 with active COVID-19. The chain is built from TRBV18 and TRBJ1-2; TRBD1 aligns across 12 bases. The sequencing input was peripheral blood. The DNA of the CDR3 is TGTGCCAGCTCCCCGGGACAGGGGGCATACACCTTC. This encodes CASSPGQGAYTF.